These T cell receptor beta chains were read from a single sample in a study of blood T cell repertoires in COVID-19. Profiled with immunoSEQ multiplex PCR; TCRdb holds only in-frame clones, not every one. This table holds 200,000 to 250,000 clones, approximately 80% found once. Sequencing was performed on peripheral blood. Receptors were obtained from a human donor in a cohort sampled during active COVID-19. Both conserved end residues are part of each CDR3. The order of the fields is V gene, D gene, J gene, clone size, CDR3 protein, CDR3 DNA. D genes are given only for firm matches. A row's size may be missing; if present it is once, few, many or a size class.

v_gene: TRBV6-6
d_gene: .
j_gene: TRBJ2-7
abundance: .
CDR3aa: CASSYPSSYEQYF
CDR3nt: TGTGCCAGCAGTTACCCTTCCTCCTACGAGCAGTACTTC

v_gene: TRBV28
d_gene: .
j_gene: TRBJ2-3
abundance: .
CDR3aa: CASSLPSTDTQYF
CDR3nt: TGTGCCAGCAGTTTACCGTCTACAGATACGCAGTATTTT

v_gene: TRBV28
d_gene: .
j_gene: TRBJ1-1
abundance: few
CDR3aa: CASSFPGAGTEAFF
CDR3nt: TGTGCCAGCAGTTTTCCAGGGGCGGGCACTGAAGCTTTCTTT

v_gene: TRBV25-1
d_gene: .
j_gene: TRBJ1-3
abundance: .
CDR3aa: CASSELGTFSGNTIYF
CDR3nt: TGTGCCAGCAGTGAATTGGGGACTTTCTCTGGAAACACCATATATTTT

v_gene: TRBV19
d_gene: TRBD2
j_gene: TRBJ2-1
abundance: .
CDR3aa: CASSLSSGGSYNEQFF
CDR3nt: TGTGCCAGTAGTCTCTCTAGCGGAGGCTCCTACAATGAGCAGTTCTTC

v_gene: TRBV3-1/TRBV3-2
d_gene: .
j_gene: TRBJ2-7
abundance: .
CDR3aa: CASSQEAQGAYPQYF
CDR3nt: TGTGCCAGCAGCCAAGAAGCACAGGGAGCTTACCCACAGTACTTC

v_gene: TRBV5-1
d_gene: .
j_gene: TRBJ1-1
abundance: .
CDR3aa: CASSSLGGENTEAFF
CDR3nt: TGCGCCAGCAGCTCTCTCGGGGGGGAGAACACTGAAGCTTTCTTT

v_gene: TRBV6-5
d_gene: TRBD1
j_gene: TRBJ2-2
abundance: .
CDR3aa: CASSFTGARTGELFF
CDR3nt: TGTGCCAGCAGTTTTACAGGGGCAAGAACCGGGGAGCTGTTTTTT

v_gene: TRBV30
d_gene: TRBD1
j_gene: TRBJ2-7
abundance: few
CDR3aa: CAWSPKGGTPYEQYF
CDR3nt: TGTGCCTGGAGTCCGAAAGGGGGCACTCCCTACGAGCAGTACTTC

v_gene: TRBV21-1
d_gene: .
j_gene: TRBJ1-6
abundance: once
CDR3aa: CASRCGRAYHLHF
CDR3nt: TGTGCCAGCAGGTGTGGCAGGGCATATCACCTCCACTTT

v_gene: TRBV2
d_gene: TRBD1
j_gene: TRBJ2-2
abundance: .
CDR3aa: CASNPGGPNTGELFF
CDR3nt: TGTGCCAGCAACCCAGGGGGACCCAACACCGGGGAGCTGTTTTTT

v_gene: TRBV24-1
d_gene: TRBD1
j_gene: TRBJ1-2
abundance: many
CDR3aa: CATSQGGSGYTF
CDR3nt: TGTGCCACCAGCCAGGGGGGCAGTGGCTACACCTTC

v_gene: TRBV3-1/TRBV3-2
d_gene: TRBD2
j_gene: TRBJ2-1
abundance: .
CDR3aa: CASSPGLGTSGYNEQFF
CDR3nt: TGTGCCAGCAGCCCCGGCTTGGGGACTAGCGGTTACAATGAGCAGTTCTTC

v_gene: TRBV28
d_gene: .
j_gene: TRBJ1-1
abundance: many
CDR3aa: CASSAASTEAFF
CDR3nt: TGTGCCAGCAGTGCCGCGAGCACTGAAGCTTTCTTT

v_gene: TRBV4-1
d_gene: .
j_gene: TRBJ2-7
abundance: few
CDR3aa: CASSQDFSSAYEQYF
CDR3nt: TGCGCCAGCAGCCAAGATTTCAGTTCAGCCTACGAGCAGTACTTC

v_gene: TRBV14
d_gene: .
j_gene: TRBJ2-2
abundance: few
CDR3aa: CASSQNRVTGELFF
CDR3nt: TGTGCCAGCAGCCAAAACAGGGTCACCGGGGAGCTGTTTTTT

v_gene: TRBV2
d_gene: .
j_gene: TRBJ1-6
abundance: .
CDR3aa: CASSEAREGSPLHF
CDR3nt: TGTGCCAGCAGTGAAGCTCGTGAGGGATCACCCCTCCACTTT

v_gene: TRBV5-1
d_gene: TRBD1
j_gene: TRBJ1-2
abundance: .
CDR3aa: CASSLPGQGEGYTF
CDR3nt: TGCGCCAGCAGCTTGCCAGGACAGGGAGAGGGCTACACCTTC

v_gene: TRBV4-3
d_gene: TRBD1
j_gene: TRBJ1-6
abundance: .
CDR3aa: CASSQDGRGNYNSPLHF
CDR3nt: TGCGCCAGCAGCCAAGATGGCAGGGGGAACTATAATTCACCCCTCCACTTT

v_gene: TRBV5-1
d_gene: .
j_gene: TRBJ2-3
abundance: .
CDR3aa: CASTEDLVTSTDTQYF
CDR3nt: TGCGCCAGCACCGAGGATCTAGTTACTAGCACAGATACGCAGTATTTT

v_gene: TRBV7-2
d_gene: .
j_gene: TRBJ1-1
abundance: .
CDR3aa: CASSLAGSGTEAFF
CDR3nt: TGTGCCAGCAGCTTAGCGGGGTCAGGGACTGAAGCTTTCTTT

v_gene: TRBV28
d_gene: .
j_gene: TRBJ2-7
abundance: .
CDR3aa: CASSVPQGDSYEQYF
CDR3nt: TGTGCCAGCAGTGTCCCCCAGGGCGACTCCTACGAGCAGTACTTC

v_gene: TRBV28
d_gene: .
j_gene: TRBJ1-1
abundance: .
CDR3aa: CASSLRYRNTEAFF
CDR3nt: TGTGCCAGCAGTTTACGATACAGGAACACTGAAGCTTTCTTT

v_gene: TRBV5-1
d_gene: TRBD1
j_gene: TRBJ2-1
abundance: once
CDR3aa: CASSSSGTGNNEQFF
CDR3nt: TGCGCCAGCAGCTCGTCCGGGACAGGGAACAATGAGCAGTTCTTC

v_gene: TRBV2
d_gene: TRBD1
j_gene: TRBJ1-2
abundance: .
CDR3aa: CASTGGREGYTF
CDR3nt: TGTGCCAGCACAGGGGGGAGAGAGGGCTACACCTTC

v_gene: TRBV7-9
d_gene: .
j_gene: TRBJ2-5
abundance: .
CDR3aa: CASSLARDTETQYF
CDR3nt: TGTGCCAGCAGCTTAGCCAGGGATACGGAGACCCAGTACTTC

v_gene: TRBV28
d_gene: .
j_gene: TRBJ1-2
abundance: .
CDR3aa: CASSLSSRRNYGYTF
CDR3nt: TGTGCCAGCAGTTTAAGTAGCCGACGGAACTATGGCTACACCTTC

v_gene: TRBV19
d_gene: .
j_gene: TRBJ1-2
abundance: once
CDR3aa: CASSIGMGAGYGYTF
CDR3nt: TGTGCCAGTAGTATAGGTATGGGGGCAGGCTATGGCTACACCTTC

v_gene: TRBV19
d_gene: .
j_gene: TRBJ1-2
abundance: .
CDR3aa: CASSISGNNGYTF
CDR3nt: TGTGCCAGTAGTATTTCGGGAAATAATGGCTACACCTTC

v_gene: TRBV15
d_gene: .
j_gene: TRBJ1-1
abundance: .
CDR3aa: CATSTSLRGAFF
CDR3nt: TGTGCCACCAGCACCTCGTTGCGGGGAGCTTTCTTT

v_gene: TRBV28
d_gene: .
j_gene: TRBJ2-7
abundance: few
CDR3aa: CASRPSTGGEWHF
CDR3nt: TGTGCCAGCAGGCCCTCAACAGGGGGGGAGTGGCACTTC

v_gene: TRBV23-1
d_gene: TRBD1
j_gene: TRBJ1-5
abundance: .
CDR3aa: CASSQHPGQFNQPQHF
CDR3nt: TGCGCCAGCAGTCAACACCCGGGACAGTTCAATCAGCCCCAGCATTTT

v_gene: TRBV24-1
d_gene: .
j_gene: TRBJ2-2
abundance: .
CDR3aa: CATVGDTGELFF
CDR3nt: TGTGCCACAGTGGGCGACACCGGGGAGCTGTTTTTT

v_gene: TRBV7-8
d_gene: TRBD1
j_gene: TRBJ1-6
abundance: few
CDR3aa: CASSLGQGGSPLHF
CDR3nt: TGTGCCAGCAGCTTAGGACAGGGAGGTTCACCCCTCCACTTT

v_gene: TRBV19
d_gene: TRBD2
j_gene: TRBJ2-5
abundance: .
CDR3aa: CASSIASGGGETQYF
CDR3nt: TGTGCCAGTAGTATAGCAAGCGGGGGAGGAGAGACCCAGTACTTC

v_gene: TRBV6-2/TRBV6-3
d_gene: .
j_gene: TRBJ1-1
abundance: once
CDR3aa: CASSYSILKLNTEAFF
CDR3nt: TGTGCCAGCAGTTACTCGATTCTAAAACTGAACACTGAAGCTTTCTTT

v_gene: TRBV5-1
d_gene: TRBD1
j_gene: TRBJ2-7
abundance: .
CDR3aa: CASSQGQGVSYEQYF
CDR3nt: TGCGCCAGCAGCCAGGGACAGGGGGTATCCTACGAGCAGTACTTC

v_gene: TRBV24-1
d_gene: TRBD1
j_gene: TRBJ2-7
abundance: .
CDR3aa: CATSDSGGGQGHEQYF
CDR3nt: TGTGCCACCAGTGATTCCGGTGGGGGACAGGGCCACGAGCAGTACTTC

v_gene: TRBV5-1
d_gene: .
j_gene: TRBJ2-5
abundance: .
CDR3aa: CASSPGNTKETQYF
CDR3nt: TGCGCCAGCAGCCCGGGAAACACCAAAGAGACCCAGTACTTC

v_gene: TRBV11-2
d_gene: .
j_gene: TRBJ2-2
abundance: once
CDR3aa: CASQGTNTGELFF
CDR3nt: TGTGCCAGTCAGGGAACGAACACCGGGGAGCTGTTTTTT

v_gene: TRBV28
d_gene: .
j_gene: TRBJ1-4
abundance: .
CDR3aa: CASSLLSRPFNEKLFF
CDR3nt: TGTGCCAGCAGTTTACTCTCCAGGCCCTTTAATGAAAAACTGTTTTTT

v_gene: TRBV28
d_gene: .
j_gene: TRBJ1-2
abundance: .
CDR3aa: CASSFTYYGYTF
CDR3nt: TGTGCCAGCAGTTTCACTTACTATGGCTACACCTTC

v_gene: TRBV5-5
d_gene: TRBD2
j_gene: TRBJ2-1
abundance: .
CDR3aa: CASSAGGGSRYNEQFF
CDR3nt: TGTGCCAGCAGCGCGGGGGGAGGTTCCCGCTACAATGAGCAGTTCTTC

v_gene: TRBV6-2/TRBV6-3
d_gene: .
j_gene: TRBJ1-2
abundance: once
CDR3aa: CASSYRDYRRGYTF
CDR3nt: TGTGCCAGCAGTTACCGGGACTACAGGAGGGGCTACACCTTC

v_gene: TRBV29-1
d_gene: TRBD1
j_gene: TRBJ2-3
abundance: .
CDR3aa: CSVVGTRGNLDTQYF
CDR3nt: TGCAGCGTTGTTGGTACCAGGGGGAACTTGGATACGCAGTATTTT

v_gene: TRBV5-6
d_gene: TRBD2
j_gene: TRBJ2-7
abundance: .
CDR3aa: CASSRLAGGTYEQYF
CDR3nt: TGTGCCAGCAGCCGGCTAGCGGGCGGCACCTACGAGCAGTACTTC

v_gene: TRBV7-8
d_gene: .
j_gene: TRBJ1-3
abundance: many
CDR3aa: CASTLTGSGNTIYF
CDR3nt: TGTGCCAGCACCCTAACGGGGAGCGGAAACACCATATATTTT

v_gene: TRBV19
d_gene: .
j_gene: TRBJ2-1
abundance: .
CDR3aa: CASSIVRKAGNEQFF
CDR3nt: TGTGCCAGTAGTATAGTTAGAAAGGCGGGCAATGAGCAGTTCTTC

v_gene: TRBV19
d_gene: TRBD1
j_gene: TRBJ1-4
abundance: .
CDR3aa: CASSIGTGDEKLFF
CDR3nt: TGTGCCAGTAGTATCGGGACAGGGGATGAAAAACTGTTTTTT

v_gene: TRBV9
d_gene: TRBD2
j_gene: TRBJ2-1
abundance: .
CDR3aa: CASSRGTILYNEQFF
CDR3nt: TGTGCCAGCAGCCGCGGGACTATCCTCTACAATGAGCAGTTCTTC

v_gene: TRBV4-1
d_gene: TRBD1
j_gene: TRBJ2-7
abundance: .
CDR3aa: CASSQFTGATYEQYF
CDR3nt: TGCGCCAGCAGCCAATTTACAGGGGCAACCTACGAGCAGTACTTC

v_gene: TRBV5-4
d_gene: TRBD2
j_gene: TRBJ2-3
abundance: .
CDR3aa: CASSFPHSGGARDTQYF
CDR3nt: TGTGCCAGCAGCTTCCCTCATAGCGGGGGGGCCCGAGATACGCAGTATTTT

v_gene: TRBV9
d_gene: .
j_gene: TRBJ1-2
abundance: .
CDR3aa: CASSGSPGQFLYGYTF
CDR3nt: TGTGCCAGCAGCGGTAGTCCGGGACAATTCCTTTATGGCTACACCTTC

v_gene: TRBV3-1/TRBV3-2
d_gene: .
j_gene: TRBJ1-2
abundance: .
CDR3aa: CASSPRTGYGYTF
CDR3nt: TGTGCCAGCAGCCCACGGACGGGGTATGGCTACACCTTC

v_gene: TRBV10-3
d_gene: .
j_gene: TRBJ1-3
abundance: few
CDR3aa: CAIRDSLSGNTIYF
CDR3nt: TGTGCCATCAGGGACTCTCTCTCTGGAAACACCATATATTTT

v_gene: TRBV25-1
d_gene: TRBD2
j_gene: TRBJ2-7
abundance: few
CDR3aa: CASSSWRGTGIPYEQYF
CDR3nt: TGTGCCAGCAGTTCGTGGCGGGGGACGGGAATTCCCTACGAGCAGTACTTC

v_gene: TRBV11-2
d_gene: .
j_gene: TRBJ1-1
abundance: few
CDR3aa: CASSLVPEPNTEAFF
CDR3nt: TGTGCCAGCAGCTTAGTCCCAGAACCGAACACTGAAGCTTTCTTT

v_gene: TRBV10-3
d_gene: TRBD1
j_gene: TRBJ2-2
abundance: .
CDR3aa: CAINPAGTVRLKNTGELFF
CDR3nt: TGTGCCATCAACCCGGCAGGGACAGTAAGGTTAAAGAACACCGGGGAGCTGTTTTTT

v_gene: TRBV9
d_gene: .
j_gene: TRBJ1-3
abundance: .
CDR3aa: CASSPRVSSGNTIYF
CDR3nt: TGTGCCAGCAGCCCACGGGTTTCCTCTGGAAACACCATATATTTT